One and the same sample provided the 14 T cell receptor beta chains below, sequenced in a study of cytomegalovirus exposure and HLA in healthy donors. It was with 60 Vbeta and 13 Jbeta primers that the PCR ran. The method was immunoSEQ multiplex PCR; TCRdb's version includes in-frame clones alone and lacks a portion of them. The sample yields about 140,000 clones, approximately 80% seen once. Material for sequencing was PBMCs. The receptor source for this set is a man aged 30-40 years in good health and CMV-seronegative.

The rearrangement joins TRBV7-8 to TRBJ1-5; D is unclear. There are 15 residues in the CDR3. The germline CDR1 and CDR2 sequences are SGHVS and FQNEAQ. The V gene lost 2 bases and the J gene lost 2 bases, with 10 bases spanning the gap. CDR3 residues: CASSLSVVGNQPQHF. The CDR3 DNA sequence: TGTGCCAGCAGCTTATCGGTCGTCGGCAATCAGCCCCAGCATTTT.

A single count supports this clone. The V call is TRBV10-3, the J call TRBJ2-1, with D possibly matching TRBD2 (5 bases). The CDR3 length is 15 residues. From germline, CDR1 is ENHRY and CDR2 SYGVKD. Trimming took 2 bases from V and 4 from J, leaving 12 bases between them. CDR3 in DNA: TGTGCCATCAGTGAGACTAGTAATGCGTACAATGAGCAGTTCTTC. It yields the protein CAISETSNAYNEQFF.

The chain is built from TRBV19 and TRBJ2-1; tentative D call: TRBD2 (6 bases). The CDR3 is made up of 14 amino acids. Germline CDR1 is LNHDA and CDR2 is SQIVND (reference sequence). V was pared by 3 bases and J by 5 bases, with 11 bases between. The CDR3 is CASSIRLGNNEQFF. CDR3 bases: TGTGCCAGTAGTATCCGACTAGGAAACAATGAGCAGTTCTTC.

V and J are TRBV28 and TRBJ2-3, with TRBD2 matching over 8 bases. The germline V gene encodes CDR1 MDHEN and CDR2 SYDVKM. V shed 1 base, J shed 2 bases, and the junction held 8 bases outside the gene matches. The CDR3 covers 17 residues. This CDR3 is CASSLSSREGTTDTQYF. DNA for the CDR3: TGTGCCAGCAGTTTATCCTCTCGGGAGGGCACCACAGATACGCAGTATTTT.

This chain joins TRBV5-1 and TRBJ2-3, with TRBD2 matching 9 bases. The J segment lost 2 bases and the V segment lost 0 bases, leaving 4 bases of the junction unmatched. The CDR3 totals 16 residues. CDR1 and CDR2 from the germline V gene are SGHRS and YFSETQ. CDR3 DNA: TGCGCCAGCAGCTTGGGGGCTAGCGGGATCACAGATACGCAGTATTTT. Its protein product is CASSLGASGITDTQYF.

The J gene is TRBJ2-5, the V gene TRBV10-3; no reliable D call. The CDR3 is 13 amino acids. V lost 4 bases to trimming and J lost 7 bases, with 13 bases between them. The germline gives CDR1 ENHRY, CDR2 SYGVKD. CDR3 in DNA: TGTGCCATCAGTGGAGAGGTGGAATCGACCCAGTACTTC. This gives the protein CAISGEVESTQYF.

The chain links TRBV15 to TRBJ1-1; possibly TRBD1 for D (5 bases). The V end lost 0 bases, the J end lost 1 base, and 9 bases lay between the germline ends. This CDR3 region has 15 residues. The V gene's germline CDR1 is LNHNV and CDR2 YYDKDF (reference sequence). The CDR3 sequence is CATSRDLGQNTEAFF. DNA for the CDR3: TGTGCCACCAGCAGAGATCTTGGACAGAACACTGAAGCTTTCTTT.

The chain uses TRBV28 and TRBJ1-2; 8 nucleotides line up with TRBD1. Unmatched junction bases numbered 10, after V lost 5 bases and J lost 8 bases. The CDR3 sequence is 14 residues long. Germline V gene data show CDR1 as MDHEN and CDR2 as SYDVKM. CDR3 nucleotides: TGTGCCAGCAGTCCCTCGGACAGGGAGAGGGGCTACACCTTC. Translation gives CASSPSDRERGYTF.

The gene calls are TRBV2 and TRBJ1-5; D perhaps matches TRBD1 (6 bases). The CDR3 has 15 residues. CDR1 is SNHLY and CDR2 is FYNNEI in the germline V gene. The germline V and J ends were trimmed by 1 base and 3 bases, with 10 bases remaining between them. CDR3 in amino acids: CASSEGHRVNQPQHF. DNA for the CDR3: TGTGCCAGCAGTGAAGGTCACAGGGTCAATCAGCCCCAGCATTTT.

This clone was seen a handful of times. The chain has TRBV4-1 and TRBJ1-1, with TRBD1 as a possible D gene (6 bases). Trimming removed 2 bases from V and 1 base from J, with 8 bases in between. This CDR3 has 14 amino acids. The V gene's germline CDR1 is MGHRA and CDR2 YSYEKL. As DNA, the CDR3 is TGCGCCAGCAGCCAATGGACAGCGAACACTGAAGCTTTCTTT. This translates into CASSQWTANTEAFF.

There are a few counts of this clone. The chain recombines TRBV20-1 with TRBJ1-2; no clear D gene. CDR3 size: 11 residues. V was trimmed by 1 base and J by 5 bases, leaving 5 bases between them. Per germline, CDR1 DFQATT and CDR2 SNEGSKA (reference sequence). The CDR3 region has the DNA TGCAGTGCTAGAGGAGTATATGGCTACACCTTC. It is translated as CSARGVYGYTF.

The chain joins TRBV5-1 to TRBJ2-1; no firm D call. Germline V lookup: CDR1 SGHRS, CDR2 YFSETQ. V was shortened by 3 bases and J by 6 bases, with 4 bases between the two germline ends. The length of the CDR3 is 11 residues. The CDR3 is CASSWANEQFF. CDR3 in DNA: TGCGCCAGCAGCTGGGCCAATGAGCAGTTCTTC.

This chain links TRBV5-1 with TRBJ1-6; no clear D gene. Germline assignment: CDR1 SGHRS and CDR2 YFSETQ. This CDR3 has 13 residues. Trimming cost V 6 bases and J 5 bases, with 9 bases left between them. CDR3 protein: CASTGQDNSPLHF. CDR3 nucleotide sequence: TGCGCCAGCACTGGGCAGGATAATTCACCCCTCCACTTT.

The chain joins TRBV30 to TRBJ2-5; 8 nucleotides line up with TRBD2. The CDR3 covers 13 residues. CDR1 is GTSNPN and CDR2 is SVGIG in the germline V gene (reference sequence). V trimming: 4 bases; J trimming: 5 bases; junction bases outside the gene matches: 6. CDR3 DNA sequence: TGTGCCTGGACGGCGGGAGGCGGGGAGACCCAGTACTTC. It yields the protein CAWTAGGGETQYF.